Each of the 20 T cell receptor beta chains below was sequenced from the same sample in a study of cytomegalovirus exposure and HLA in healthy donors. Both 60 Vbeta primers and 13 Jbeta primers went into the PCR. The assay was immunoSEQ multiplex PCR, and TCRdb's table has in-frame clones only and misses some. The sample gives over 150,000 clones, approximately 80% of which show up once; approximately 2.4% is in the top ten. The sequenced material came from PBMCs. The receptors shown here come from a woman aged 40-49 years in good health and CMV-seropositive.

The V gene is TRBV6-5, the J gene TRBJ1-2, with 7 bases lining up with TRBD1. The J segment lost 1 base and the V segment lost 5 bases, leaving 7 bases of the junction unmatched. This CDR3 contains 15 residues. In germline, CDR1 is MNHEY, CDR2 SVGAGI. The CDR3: CASSRVGQVNYGYTF. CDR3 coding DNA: TGTGCCAGCAGTCGAGTTGGACAGGTTAACTATGGCTACACCTTC.

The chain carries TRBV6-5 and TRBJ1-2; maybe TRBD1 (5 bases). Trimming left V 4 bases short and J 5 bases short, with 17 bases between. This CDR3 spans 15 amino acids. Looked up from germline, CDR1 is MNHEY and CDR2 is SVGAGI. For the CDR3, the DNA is TGTGCCAGCAGTTCCCCAGGACAAGCTCTTTATGGCTACACCTTC. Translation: CASSSPGQALYGYTF.

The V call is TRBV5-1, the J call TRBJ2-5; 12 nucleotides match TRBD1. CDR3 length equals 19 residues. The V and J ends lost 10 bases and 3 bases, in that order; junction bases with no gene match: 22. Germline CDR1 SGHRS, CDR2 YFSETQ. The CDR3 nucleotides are TGCGCCCCCAAGTGGGACAGGGGGCCAGTAGAGGGGAAAAAAGAGACCCAGTACTTC. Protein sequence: CAPKWDRGPVEGKKETQYF. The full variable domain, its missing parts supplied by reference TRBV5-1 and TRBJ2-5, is KAGVTQTPRYLIKTRGQQVTLSCSPISGHRSVSWYQQTPGQGLQFLFEYFSETQRNKGNFPGRFSGRQFSNSRSEMNVSTLELGDSALYLCAPKWDRGPVEGKKETQYFGPGTRLLVL.

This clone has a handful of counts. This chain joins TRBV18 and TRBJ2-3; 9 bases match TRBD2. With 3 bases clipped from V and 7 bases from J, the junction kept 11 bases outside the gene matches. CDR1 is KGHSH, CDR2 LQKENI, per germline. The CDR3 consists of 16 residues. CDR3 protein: CASSPPLRGGRHTQYF. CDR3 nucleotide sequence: TGTGCCAGCTCACCCCCTCTGCGGGGGGGCCGACATACGCAGTATTTT.

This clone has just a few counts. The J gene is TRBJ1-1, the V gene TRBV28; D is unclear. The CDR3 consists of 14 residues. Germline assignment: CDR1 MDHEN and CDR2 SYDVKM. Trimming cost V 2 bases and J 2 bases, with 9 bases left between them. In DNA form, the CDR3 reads TGTGCCAGCAGTTTACGCCTATTCAACACTGAAGCTTTCTTT. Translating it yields CASSLRLFNTEAFF.

CDR3 nucleotide sequence: TGTGCCAGCAGCACGACTAGCGGGGGGCCTACTTTGACTGATACGCAGTATTTT. It specifies CASSTTSGGPTLTDTQYF. V gene TRBV9 combines with J gene TRBJ2-3; 13 nucleotides agree with TRBD2. The trim removed 4 bases at V and 6 bases at J, leaving 14 bases unmatched. CDR1 and CDR2 (germline): SGDLS, YYNGEE. This CDR3 has 18 residues.

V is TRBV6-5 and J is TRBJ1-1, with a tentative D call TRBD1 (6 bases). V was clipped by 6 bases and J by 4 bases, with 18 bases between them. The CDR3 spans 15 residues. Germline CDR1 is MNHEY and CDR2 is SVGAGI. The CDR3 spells CASRSEGGRGTEAFF. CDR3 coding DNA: TGTGCCAGCAGGTCCGAAGGGGGGAGGGGCACTGAAGCTTTCTTT.

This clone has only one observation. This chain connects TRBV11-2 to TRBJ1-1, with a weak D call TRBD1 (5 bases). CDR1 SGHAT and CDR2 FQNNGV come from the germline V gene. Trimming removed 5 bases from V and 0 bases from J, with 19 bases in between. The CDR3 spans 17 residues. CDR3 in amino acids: CASSPNQGSGVNTEAFF. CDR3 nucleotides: TGTGCCAGCAGCCCTAATCAGGGCTCGGGGGTGAACACTGAAGCTTTCTTT.

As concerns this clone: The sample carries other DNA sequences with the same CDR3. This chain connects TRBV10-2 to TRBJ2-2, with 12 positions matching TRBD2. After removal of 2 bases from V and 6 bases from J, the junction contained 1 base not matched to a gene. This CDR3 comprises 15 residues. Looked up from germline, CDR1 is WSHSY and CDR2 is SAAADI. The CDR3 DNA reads TGCGCCAGCAGTGAGGGACTAGCGGGACCCGGGGAGCTGTTTTTT. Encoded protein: CASSEGLAGPGELFF.

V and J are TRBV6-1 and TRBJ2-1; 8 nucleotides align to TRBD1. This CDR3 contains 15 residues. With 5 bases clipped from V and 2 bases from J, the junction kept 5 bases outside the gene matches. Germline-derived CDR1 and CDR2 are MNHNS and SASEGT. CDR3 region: CASSSQGATYNEQFF. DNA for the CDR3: TGTGCCAGCAGTAGCCAGGGGGCCACCTACAATGAGCAGTTCTTC.

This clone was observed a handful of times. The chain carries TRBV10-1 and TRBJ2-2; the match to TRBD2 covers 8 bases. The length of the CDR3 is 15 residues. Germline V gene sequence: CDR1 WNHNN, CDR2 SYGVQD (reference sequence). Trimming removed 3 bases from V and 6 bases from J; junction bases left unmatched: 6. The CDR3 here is CASSERLAGAGELFF. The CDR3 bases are TGCGCCAGCAGTGAAAGGCTAGCGGGCGCCGGGGAGCTGTTTTTT.

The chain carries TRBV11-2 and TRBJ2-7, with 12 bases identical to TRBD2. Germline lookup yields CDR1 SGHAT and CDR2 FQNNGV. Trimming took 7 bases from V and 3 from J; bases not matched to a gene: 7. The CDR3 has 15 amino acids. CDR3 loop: CASTRLAGVLYEQYF. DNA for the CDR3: TGTGCCAGCACCAGACTAGCGGGGGTTCTCTACGAGCAGTACTTC.

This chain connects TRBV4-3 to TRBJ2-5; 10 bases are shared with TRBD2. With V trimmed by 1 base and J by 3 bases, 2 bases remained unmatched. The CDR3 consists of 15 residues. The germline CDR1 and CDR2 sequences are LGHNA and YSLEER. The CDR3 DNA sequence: TGCGCCAGCAGCCAAGGGACTAGCGGTAAAGAGACCCAGTACTTC. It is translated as CASSQGTSGKETQYF.

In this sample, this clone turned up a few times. As DNA, the CDR3 is TGTGCCAGCACCCCAGACAGGGGGCTGGGCTACACCTTC. Translation: CASTPDRGLGYTF. The V gene is TRBV7-2, the J gene TRBJ1-2; 10 bases are a match to TRBD1. CDR1 and CDR2 (germline): SGHTA, FQGNSA. Losses at the gene ends were 7 bases for V and 8 bases for J; bases not matched to a gene: 7. The CDR3 has 13 residues. The variable domain in full, completed from reference TRBV7-2 and TRBJ1-2, reads GAGVSQSPSNKVTEKGKDVELRCDPISGHTALYWYRQSLGQGLEFLIYFQGNSAPDKSGLPSDRFSAERTGGSVSTLTIQRTQQEDSAVYLCASTPDRGLGYTFGSGTRLTVV.

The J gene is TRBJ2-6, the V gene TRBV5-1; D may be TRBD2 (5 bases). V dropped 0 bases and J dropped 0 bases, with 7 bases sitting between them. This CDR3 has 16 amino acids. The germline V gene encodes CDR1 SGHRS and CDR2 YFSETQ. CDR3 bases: TGCGCCAGCAGCTTGGCGGGAATCTCTGGGGCCAACGTCCTGACTTTC. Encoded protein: CASSLAGISGANVLTF.

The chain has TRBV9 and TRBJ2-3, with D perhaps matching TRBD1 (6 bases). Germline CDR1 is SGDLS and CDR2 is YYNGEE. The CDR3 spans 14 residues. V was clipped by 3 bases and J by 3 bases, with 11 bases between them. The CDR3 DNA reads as TGTGCCAGCAGCGATGCAGGGGCAACAGATACGCAGTATTTT. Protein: CASSDAGATDTQYF. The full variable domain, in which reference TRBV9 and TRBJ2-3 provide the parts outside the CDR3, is DSGVTQTPKHLITATGQRVTLRCSPRSGDLSVYWYQQSLDQGLQFLIQYYNGEERAKGNILERFSAQQFPDLHSELNLSSLELGDSALYFCASSDAGATDTQYFGPGTRLTVL.

Written as DNA, the CDR3 is TGTGCCAGCAGTGACTCGACGGGGGGAGATGGCTACACCTTC. Translation gives CASSDSTGGDGYTF. The gene calls are TRBV6-4 and TRBJ1-2; TRBD1 might be the D (5 bases). The ends were cut back, 0 bases at V and 6 bases at J, with 11 bases in the middle. The CDR3 spans 14 residues. CDR1 and CDR2 (germline): MRHNA, SNTAGT.

The CDR3: CATSPGSNTIYF. The CDR3 nucleotides read TGTGCCACCAGCCCAGGCTCCAACACCATATATTTT. The V call is TRBV15, the J call TRBJ1-3; D remains unclear. Trimming removed 5 bases from V and 7 bases from J, with 9 bases in between. Germline CDR1 and CDR2: LNHNV and YYDKDF (reference sequence). This CDR3 has 12 residues.

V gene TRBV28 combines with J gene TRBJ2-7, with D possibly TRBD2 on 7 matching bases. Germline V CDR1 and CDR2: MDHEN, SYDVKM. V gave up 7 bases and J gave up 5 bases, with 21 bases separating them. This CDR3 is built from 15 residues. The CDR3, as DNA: TGTGCCAGCAATTCTGCGTCGGGGGGCATGGACGAGCAGTACTTC. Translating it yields CASNSASGGMDEQYF.

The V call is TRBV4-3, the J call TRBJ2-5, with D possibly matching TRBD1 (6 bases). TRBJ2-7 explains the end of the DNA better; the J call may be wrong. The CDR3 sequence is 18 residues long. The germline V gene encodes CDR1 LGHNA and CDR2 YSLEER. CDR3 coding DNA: TGCGCCAGCAGCCAAGATCTTAGGGCAGGGGACCTATCCTACGAGCAGTACTTC. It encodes CASSQDLRAGDLSYEQYF.